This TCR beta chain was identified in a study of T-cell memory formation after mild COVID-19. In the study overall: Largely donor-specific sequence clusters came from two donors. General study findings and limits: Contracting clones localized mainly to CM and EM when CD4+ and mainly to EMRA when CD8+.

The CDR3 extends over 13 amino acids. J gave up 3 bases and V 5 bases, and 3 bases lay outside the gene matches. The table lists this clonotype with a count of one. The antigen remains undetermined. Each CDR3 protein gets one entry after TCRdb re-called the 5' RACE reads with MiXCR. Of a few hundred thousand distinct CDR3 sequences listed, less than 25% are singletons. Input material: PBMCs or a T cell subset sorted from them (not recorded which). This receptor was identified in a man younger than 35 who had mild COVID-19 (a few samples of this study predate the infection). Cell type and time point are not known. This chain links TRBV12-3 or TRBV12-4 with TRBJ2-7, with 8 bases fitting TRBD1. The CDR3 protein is CASSIGQGYEQYF. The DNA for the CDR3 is TGTGCCAGCAGTATCGGACAGGGCTACGAGCAGTACTTC.